Reported below is one TCR beta chain. This clonotype was observed a few times. Its cognate antigen has yet to be identified. The junction shows a germline mismatch at one end, possibly a read error. The sample originates from a study of tumor-infiltrating lymphocytes in primary liver carcinoma (dated by TCRdb to about 2017). Concerning the study at large: Roughly five patients with histopathologically diagnosed primary liver carcinoma underwent surgical resection in China between 2015 and early 2016. Of the five patients (three men and two women, aged 30 to 69 years), four had hepatocellular carcinoma and one had combined HCC and intrahepatic cholangiocarcinoma. The tumors of the five patients were staged as T1-T3 N0M0, with maximum diameters ranging from roughly 4.2 to 10 cm. Roughly 3.5 to 7.5 million productive TCRbeta reads were obtained per sample, and no significant difference in read depth was found between tissue types. The study combined TCRbeta repertoire sequencing, expression microarrays and whole-exome sequencing across five regions of each liver tumor, with adjacent normal tissue and blood. A total of roughly 35 specimens from 5 patients went through TCRbeta repertoire sequencing, namely 25 tumor regions, 5 adjacent noncancerous liver tissues and 5 peripheral blood samples. Technical replicate repertoires showed high reproducibility, with mean shared-clone rates around 0.9 and correlation coefficients above 0.95.

The investigation overall reported the following: Repertoire overlap was found to be higher between tumor regions (mean approximately 35%) than between tumor-adjacent (around 17%) or tumor-blood (about 15%) pairs, consistent with antigen-driven expansion. Only 4 or 5 patients were included in the study, and the authors note that the findings should be validated in a larger study. Only the TCR beta chain was sequenced, which likely underestimates true repertoire diversity because unpaired alpha chains were not captured. The top 250 clones made up a significantly larger repertoire fraction in tumors than in blood (p = 0.039). Bulk unsorted samples precluded comparing CD4+ and CD8+ T cell repertoires.

The CDR3 contains 19 residues, cysteine and phenylalanine counted. Only the CDR3 DNA stays, 57 bases, in frame from base 1. The germline V gene provides CDR1 SGHVS and CDR2 FQNEAQ. Blood RNA was extracted from unsorted whole blood with TRIzol reagent; germline DNA came from the DNeasy Blood & Tissue kit. Patients had chronic HBV infection and were treatment-naive at sampling. Approximately 4 milliliters of peripheral blood were collected into K2EDTA tubes before surgery. A constant-region primer and ProtoScript II reverse transcriptase were used to reverse-transcribe TCRbeta-specific cDNA from about 500 ng total RNA. Three nested multiplex PCR rounds, following a slightly modified ARM-PCR procedure, were used to build the TCRbeta libraries. Multiplex TRBV1-TRBV30 forward primers and a Cbeta reverse primer were used in the first two PCR rounds, each of which was run for around 10 cycles. Sample barcodes and Illumina adapters were added in a final 25-cycle PCR with Deep VentR polymerase. Before sequencing, amplicons of 200-500 bp were purified from gel using a QIAquick gel extraction kit. The TCRbeta amplicons were sequenced with 250-bp paired-end reads on an Illumina HiSeq 2500. Turning to the authors' computational methods: Trimmomatic v0.33 was used to quality-trim the reads, and FLASH v1.2.11 was used to merge paired reads so that full CDR3 sequences could be recovered. MiGEC v1.2.1b assigned V, D and J germline segments to the rearranged TCRbeta sequences. Clonotype statistics, along with Shannon-Wiener diversity indices, were calculated using VDJtools v1.0.0. To cut down on sampling bias, every analysis after diversity analysis relied on just the 250 most abundant clonotypes from each sample. TCRdb handled the public reads itself, with Q25 trimming in fastp and clone calling in MiXCR, and kept productive beta chains. Merged by CDR3 protein, the rows form single entries marked with the most common genes and DNA. In this record, the V and J calls reflect TCRdb's handling and not the investigators' own analysis. The sample includes approximately 300,000 distinct CDR3 sequences, with approximately 60% observed a single time. Together, the top ten hold more than 8.5% of the sample.

The sequence joins TRBV7-8 to TRBJ1-5; the D region possibly corresponds to TRBD1 (6 bases align). The clonotype originates from a man in his forties with primary liver carcinoma and hepatitis B virus infection. Source material: peripheral blood. Here the CDR3 is given as CASNLSASRGHGETQPQHF. The DNA is as follows: TGTGCCAGCAACTTAAGCGCAAGTAGGGGACACGGAGAAACGCAGCCCCAGCATTTT.